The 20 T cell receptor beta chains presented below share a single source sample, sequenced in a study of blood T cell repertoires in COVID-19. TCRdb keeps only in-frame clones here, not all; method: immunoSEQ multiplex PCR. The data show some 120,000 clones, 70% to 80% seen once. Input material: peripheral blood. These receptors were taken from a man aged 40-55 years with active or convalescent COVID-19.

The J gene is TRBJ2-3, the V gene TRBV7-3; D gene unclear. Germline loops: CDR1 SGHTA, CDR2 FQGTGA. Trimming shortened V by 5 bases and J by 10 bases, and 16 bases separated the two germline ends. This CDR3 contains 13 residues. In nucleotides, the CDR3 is TGTGCCAGCAGCCTGCAGGCTTTTTTGGCGCAGTATTTT. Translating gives CASSLQAFLAQYF.

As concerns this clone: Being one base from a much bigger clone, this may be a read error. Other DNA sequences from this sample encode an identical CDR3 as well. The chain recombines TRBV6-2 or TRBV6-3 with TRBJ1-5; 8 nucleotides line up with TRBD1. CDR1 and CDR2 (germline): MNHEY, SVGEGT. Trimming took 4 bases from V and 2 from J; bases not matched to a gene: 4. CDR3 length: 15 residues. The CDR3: CASSSGGFGNQPQHF. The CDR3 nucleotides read TGTGCCAGCAGTTCAGGGGGCTTCGGCAATCAGCCCCAGCATTTT.

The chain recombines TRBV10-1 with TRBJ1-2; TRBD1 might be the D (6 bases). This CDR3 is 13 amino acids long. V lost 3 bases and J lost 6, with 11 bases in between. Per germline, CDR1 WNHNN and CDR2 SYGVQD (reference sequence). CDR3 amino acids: CASSDGGLNGYTF. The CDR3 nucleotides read TGCGCCAGCAGTGACGGGGGGCTGAATGGCTACACCTTC.

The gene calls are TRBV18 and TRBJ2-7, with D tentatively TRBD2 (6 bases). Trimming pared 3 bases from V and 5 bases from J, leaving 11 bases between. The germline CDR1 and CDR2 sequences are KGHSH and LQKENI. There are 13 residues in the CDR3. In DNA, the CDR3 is TGTGCCAGCTCACCCTCTAGCGCTAACGAGCAGTACTTC. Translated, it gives CASSPSSANEQYF.

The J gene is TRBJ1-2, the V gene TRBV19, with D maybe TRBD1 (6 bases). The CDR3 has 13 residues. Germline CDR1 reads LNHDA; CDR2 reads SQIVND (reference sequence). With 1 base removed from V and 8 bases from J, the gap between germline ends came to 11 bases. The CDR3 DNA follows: TGTGCCAGTAGTATAGTGACAGGACAAGGCTACACCTTC. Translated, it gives CASSIVTGQGYTF.

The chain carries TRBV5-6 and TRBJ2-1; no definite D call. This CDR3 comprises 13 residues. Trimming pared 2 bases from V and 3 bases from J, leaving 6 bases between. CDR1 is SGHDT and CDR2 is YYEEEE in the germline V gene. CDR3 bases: TGTGCCAGCAGCTTTACAGACTACAATGAGCAGTTCTTC. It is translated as CASSFTDYNEQFF.

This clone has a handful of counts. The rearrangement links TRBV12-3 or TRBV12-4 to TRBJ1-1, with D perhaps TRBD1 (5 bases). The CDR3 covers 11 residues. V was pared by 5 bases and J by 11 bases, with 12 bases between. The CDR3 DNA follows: TGTGCCAGCAGTGACTCAGGGCCGGCTTTCTTT. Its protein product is CASSDSGPAFF.

DNA for the CDR3: TGTGCCAGCTCACCAATCCCTGGGGGGGATAATCAGCCCCAGCATTTT. Its translation: CASSPIPGGDNQPQHF. The V gene is TRBV18, the J gene TRBJ1-5, with D possibly TRBD1 on 5 matching bases. Looked up from germline, CDR1 is KGHSH and CDR2 is LQKENI. The V and J ends lost 2 bases and 4 bases respectively, with 15 bases between them. This CDR3 spans 16 amino acids. Full variable domain (remainder filled in from reference TRBV18 and TRBJ1-5): NAGVMQNPRHLVRRRGQEARLRCSPMKGHSHVYWYRQLPEEGLKFMVYLQKENIIDESGMPKERFSAEFPKEGPSILRIQQVVRGDSAAYFCASSPIPGGDNQPQHFGDGTRLSIL.

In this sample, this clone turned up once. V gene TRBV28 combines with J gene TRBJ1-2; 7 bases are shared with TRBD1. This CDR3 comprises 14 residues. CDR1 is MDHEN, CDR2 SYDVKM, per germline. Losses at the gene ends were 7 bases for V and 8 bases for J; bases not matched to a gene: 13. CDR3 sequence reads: CASIPRTGPRGYTF. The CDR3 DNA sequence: TGTGCCAGCATCCCTCGGACAGGACCTAGGGGCTACACCTTC.

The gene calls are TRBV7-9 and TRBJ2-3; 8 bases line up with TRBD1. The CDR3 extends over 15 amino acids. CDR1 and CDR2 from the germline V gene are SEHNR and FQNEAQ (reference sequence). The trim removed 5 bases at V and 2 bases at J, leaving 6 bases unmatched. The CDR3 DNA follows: TGTGCCAGCAGCCTTGGACAGGGAATCACAGATACGCAGTATTTT. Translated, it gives CASSLGQGITDTQYF.

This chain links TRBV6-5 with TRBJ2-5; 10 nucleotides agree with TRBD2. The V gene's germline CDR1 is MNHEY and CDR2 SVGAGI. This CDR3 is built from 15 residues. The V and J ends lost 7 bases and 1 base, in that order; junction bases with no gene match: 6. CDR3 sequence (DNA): TGTGCCAGCACTCTCAGCGGGGGGGCCCAAGAGACCCAGTACTTC. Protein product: CASTLSGGAQETQYF.

The CDR3 nucleotides are TGTGCCAGCAGCATTTCATCAGGGGAAGGTAACACCATATATTTT. Its protein product is CASSISSGEGNTIYF. The V and J genes are TRBV9 and TRBJ1-3; tentative D call: TRBD1 (6 bases). CDR3 length: 15 residues. Germline V CDR1 and CDR2: SGDLS, YYNGEE. Trimming shortened V by 4 bases and J by 7 bases, and 18 bases separated the two germline ends.

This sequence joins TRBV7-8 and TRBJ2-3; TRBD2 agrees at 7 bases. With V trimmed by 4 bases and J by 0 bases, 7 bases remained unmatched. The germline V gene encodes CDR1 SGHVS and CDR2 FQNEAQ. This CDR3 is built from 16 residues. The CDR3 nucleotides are TGTGCCAGCAGCTGGCAGGGCGGGGGTAGCACAGATACGCAGTATTTT. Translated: CASSWQGGGSTDTQYF. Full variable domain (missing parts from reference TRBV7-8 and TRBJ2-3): GAGVSQSPRYKVAKRGQDVALRCDPISGHVSLFWYQQALGQGPEFLTYFQNEAQLDKSGLPSDRFFAERPEGSVSTLKIQRTQQEDSAVYLCASSWQGGGSTDTQYFGPGTRLTVL.

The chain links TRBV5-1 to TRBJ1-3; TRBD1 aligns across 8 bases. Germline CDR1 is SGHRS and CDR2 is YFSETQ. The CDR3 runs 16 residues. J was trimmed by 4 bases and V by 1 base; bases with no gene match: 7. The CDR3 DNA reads TGCGCCAGCAGCTTGCAGGGGGCTACGAGAGGAAACACCATATATTTT. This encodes CASSLQGATRGNTIYF.

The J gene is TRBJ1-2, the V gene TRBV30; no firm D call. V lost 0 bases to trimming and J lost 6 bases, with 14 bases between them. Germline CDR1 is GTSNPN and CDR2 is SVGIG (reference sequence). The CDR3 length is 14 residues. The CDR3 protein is CAWSVLQASNGYTF. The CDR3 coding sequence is TGTGCCTGGAGTGTATTGCAGGCCTCAAATGGCTACACCTTC.

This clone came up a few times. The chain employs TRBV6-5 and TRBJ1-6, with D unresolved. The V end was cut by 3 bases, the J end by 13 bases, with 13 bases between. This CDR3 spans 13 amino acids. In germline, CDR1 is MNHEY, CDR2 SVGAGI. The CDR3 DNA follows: TGTGCCAGCAGTTATAAGCCGTTTACGCCCCTCCACTTT. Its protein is CASSYKPFTPLHF.

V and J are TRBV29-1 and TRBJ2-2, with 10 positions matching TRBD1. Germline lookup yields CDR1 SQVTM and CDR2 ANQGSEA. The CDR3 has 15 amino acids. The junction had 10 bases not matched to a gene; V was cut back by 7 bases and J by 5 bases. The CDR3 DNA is TGCAGCGCAGGGGCGGGGACAGGGGTAACCGGGGAGCTGTTTTTT. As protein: CSAGAGTGVTGELFF.

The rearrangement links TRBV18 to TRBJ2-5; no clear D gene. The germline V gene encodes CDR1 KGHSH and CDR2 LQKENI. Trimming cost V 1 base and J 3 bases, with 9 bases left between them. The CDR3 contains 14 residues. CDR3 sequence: CASSPRVAEETQYF. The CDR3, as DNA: TGTGCCAGCTCACCACGGGTAGCCGAAGAGACCCAGTACTTC.

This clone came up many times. DNA of the CDR3: TGTGCCAGCAGTGATAATGGGGGCTTTTTATGGGAGCAGTACTTC. Translation gives CASSDNGGFLWEQYF. The chain links TRBV2 to TRBJ2-7, with D perhaps matching TRBD1 (6 bases). Germline V lookup: CDR1 SNHLY, CDR2 FYNNEI. This CDR3 spans 15 amino acids. The germline V and J ends were trimmed by 3 bases and 7 bases, with 19 bases remaining between them.

CDR3 sequence: CASSRTSGGVAETQYF. As DNA, the CDR3 is TGTGCCAGCAGCCGGACTAGCGGGGGGGTAGCAGAGACCCAGTACTTC. V usage is TRBV13 and J usage is TRBJ2-5, with 15 bases that match TRBD2. The CDR3 extends over 16 amino acids. V dropped 5 bases and J dropped 4; count of bases not matched to a gene: 5. CDR1 and CDR2 from the germline V gene are PRHDT and FYEKMQ (reference sequence).